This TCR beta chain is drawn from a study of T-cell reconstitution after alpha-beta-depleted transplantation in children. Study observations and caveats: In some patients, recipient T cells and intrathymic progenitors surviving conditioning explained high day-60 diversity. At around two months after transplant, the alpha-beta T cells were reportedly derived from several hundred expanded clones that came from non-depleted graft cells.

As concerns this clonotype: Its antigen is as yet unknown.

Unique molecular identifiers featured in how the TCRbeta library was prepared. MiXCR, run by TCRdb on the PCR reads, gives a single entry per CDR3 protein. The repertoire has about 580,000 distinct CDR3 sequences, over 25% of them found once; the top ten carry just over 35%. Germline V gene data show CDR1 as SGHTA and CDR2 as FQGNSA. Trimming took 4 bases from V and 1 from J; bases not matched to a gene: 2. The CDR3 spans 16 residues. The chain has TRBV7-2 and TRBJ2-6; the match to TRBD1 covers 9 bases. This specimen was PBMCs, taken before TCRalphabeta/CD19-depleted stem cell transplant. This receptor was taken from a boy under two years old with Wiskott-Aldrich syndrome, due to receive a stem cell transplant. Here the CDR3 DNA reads TGTGCCAGCAGCTCTGACAGGGGGTCTGGGGCCAACGTCCTGACTTTC. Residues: CASSSDRGSGANVLTF.